What follows describes a single T cell receptor (beta chain). The data stem from a study of blood T cell repertoires in COVID-19. Some clones are missing from TCRdb's copy, which holds only in-frame ones; the method was immunoSEQ multiplex PCR. The sample holds 200,000 to 300,000 clones, around 88% seen once. In Seattle, patients joined the study during active infection and were tracked longitudinally. The receptor was isolated from a woman under 40 with COVID-19, enrolled during active disease. Source material: peripheral blood.

CDR3 loop: CASSRTSGGPIQETQYF. Here the CDR3 DNA reads TGTGCCAGCAGCCGGACTAGCGGGGGCCCGATCCAAGAGACCCAGTACTTC. This chain links TRBV3-1 (or the pseudogene TRBV3-2) with TRBJ2-5, with 13 bases that match TRBD2. The CDR3 runs to 17 residues. V shed 4 bases, J shed 1 base, and the junction held 6 bases outside the gene matches. Germline loops: CDR1 LGHDT, CDR2 YNNKEL (reference sequence).